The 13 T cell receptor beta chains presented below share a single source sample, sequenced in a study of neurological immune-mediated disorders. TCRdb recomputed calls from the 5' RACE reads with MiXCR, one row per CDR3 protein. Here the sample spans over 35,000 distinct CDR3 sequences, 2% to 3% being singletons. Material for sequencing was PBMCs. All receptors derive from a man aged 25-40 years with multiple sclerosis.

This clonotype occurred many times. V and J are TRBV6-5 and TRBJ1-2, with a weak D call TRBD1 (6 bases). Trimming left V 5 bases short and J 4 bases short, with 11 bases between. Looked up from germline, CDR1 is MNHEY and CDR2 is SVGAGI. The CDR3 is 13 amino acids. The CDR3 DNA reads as TGTGCCAGCAGTCGCGACAGGTTCTATGGCTACACCTTC. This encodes CASSRDRFYGYTF.

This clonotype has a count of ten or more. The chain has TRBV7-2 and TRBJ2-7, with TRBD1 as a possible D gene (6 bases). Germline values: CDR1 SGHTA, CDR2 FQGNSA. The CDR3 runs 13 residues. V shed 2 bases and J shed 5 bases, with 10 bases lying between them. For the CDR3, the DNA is TGTGCCAGCAGCTTACACAGGGTCCACGAGCAGTACTTC. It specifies CASSLHRVHEQYF.

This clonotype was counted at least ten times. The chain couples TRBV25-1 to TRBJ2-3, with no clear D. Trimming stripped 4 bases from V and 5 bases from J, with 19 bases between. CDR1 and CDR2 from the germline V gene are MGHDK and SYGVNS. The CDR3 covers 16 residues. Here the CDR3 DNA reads TGTGCCAGCAGTGCCCGATCGTTCGCATCTAAAGATACGCAGTATTTT. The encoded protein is CASSARSFASKDTQYF.

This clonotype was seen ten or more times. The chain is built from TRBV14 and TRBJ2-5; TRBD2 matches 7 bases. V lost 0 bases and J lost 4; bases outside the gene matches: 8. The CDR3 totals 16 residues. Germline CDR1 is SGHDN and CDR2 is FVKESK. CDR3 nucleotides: TGTGCCAGCAGCCAAGATTGGGGGGGACTTGGAGAGACCCAGTACTTC. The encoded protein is CASSQDWGGLGETQYF. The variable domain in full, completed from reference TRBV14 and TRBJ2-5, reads EAGVTQFPSHSVIEKGQTVTLRCDPISGHDNLYWYRRVMGKEIKFLLHFVKESKQDESGMPNNRFLAERTGGTYSTLKVQPAELEDSGVYFCASSQDWGGLGETQYFGPGTRLLVL.

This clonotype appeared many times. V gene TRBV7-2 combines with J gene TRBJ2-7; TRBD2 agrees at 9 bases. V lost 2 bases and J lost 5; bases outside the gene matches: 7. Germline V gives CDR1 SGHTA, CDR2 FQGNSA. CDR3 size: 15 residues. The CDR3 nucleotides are TGTGCCAGCAGCTTAATAGCGGGGGAAATCAACGAGCAGTACTTC. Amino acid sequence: CASSLIAGEINEQYF.

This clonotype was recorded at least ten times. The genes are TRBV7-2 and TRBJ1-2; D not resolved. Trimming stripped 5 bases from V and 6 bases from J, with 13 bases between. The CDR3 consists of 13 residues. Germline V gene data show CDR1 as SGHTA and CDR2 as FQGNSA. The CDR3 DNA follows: TGTGCCAGCAGCCCTAGAGCCGGGGATGGCTACACCTTC. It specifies CASSPRAGDGYTF.

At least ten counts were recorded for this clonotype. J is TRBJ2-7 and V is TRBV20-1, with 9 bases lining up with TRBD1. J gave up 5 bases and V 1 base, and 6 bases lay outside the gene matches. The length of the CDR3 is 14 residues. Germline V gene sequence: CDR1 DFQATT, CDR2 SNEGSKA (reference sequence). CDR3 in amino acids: CSARAGTGFNEQYF. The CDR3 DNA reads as TGCAGTGCTAGAGCTGGGACAGGGTTCAACGAGCAGTACTTC.

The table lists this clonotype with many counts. The DNA of the CDR3 is TGTCCCACGGAGGGGACCACAGATACGCAGTATTTT. This gives the protein CPTEGTTDTQYF. This chain uses TRBV6-2 or TRBV6-3 with TRBJ2-3, with TRBD2 as a possible D gene (6 bases). Germline-derived CDR1 and CDR2 are MNHEY and SVGEGT. There are 12 residues in the CDR3.

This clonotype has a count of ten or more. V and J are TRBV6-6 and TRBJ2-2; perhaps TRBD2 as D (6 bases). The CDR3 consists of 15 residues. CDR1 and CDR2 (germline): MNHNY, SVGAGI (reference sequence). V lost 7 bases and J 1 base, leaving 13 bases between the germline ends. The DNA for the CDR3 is TGTGCCAGCACCCCCGAGGGAGGGAACACCGGGGAGCTGTTTTTT. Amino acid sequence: CASTPEGGNTGELFF.

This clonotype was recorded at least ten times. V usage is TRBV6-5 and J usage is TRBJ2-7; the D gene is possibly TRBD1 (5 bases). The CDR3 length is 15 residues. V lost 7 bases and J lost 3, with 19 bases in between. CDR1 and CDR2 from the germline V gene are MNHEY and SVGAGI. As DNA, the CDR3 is TGTGCCAGCACTACTCCAGGGAACAGTAACTACGAGCAGTACTTC. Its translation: CASTTPGNSNYEQYF.

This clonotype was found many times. The CDR3 nucleotides are TGCAGTGCTAGAGGGACTAGCGGGGGGGAGAGCACAGATACGCAGTATTTT. This sequence encodes CSARGTSGGESTDTQYF. The chain carries TRBV20-1 and TRBJ2-3; 15 bases fit TRBD2. The CDR3 has 17 amino acids. With V trimmed by 1 base and J by 0 bases, 2 bases remained unmatched. In germline, CDR1 is DFQATT, CDR2 SNEGSKA (reference sequence).

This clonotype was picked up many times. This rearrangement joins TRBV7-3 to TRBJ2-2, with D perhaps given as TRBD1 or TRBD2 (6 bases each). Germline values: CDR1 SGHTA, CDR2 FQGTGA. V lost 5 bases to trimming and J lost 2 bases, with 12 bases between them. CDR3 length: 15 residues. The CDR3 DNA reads TGTGCCAGCAGCCGGGGGCAGCTAAACACCGGGGAGCTGTTTTTT. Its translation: CASSRGQLNTGELFF.

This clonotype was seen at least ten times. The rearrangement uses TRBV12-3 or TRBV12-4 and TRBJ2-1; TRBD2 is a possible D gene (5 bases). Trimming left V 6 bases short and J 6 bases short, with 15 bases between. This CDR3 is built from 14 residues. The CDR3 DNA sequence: TGTGCCAGCAGCTCCCTACTAGATTCCAATGAGCAGTTCTTC. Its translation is CASSSLLDSNEQFF.